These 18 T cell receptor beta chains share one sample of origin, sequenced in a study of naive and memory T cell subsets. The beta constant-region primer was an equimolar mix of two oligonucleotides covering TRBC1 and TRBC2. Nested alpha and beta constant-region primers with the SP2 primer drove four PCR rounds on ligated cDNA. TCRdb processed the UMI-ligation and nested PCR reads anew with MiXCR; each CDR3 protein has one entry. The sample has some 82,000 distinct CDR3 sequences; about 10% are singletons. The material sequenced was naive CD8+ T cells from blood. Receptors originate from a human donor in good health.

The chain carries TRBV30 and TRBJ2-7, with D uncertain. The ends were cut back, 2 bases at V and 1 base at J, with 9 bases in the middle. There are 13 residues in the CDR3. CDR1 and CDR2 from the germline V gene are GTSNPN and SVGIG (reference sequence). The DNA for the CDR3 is TGTGCCTGGAGTTGGCCAGAATCCTACGAGCAGTACTTC. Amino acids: CAWSWPESYEQYF.

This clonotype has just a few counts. DNA of the CDR3: TGTGCCATCAGGCGGGACACAGATACGCAGTATTTT. It translates to CAIRRDTDTQYF. The chain carries TRBV10-3 and TRBJ2-3, with D possibly TRBD2 on 6 matching bases. V dropped 6 bases and J dropped 2 bases, with 6 bases sitting between them. The CDR3 runs to 12 residues. CDR1 and CDR2 (germline): ENHRY, SYGVKD.

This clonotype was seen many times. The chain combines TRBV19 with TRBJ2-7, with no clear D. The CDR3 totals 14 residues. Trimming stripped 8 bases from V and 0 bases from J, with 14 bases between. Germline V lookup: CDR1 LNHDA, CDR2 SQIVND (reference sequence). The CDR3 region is CASASSRSSYEQYF. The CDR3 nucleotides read TGTGCCAGTGCGAGCAGCAGGAGCTCCTACGAGCAGTACTTC.

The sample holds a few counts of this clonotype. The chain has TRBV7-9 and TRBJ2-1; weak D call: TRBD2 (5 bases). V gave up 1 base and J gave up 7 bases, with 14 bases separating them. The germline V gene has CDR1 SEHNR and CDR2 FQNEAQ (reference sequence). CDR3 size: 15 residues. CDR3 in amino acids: CASSLVIGKYNEQFF. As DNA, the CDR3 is TGTGCCAGCAGCTTAGTTATCGGGAAGTATAATGAGCAGTTCTTC.

The CDR3 DNA is TGTGCCAGCAGTGCGGGGGTGAGCTCCTACAATGAGCAGTTCTTC. Encoded protein: CASSAGVSSYNEQFF. J is TRBJ2-1 and V is TRBV25-1; TRBD2 might be the D (6 bases). Germline V gene data show CDR1 as MGHDK and CDR2 as SYGVNS. Trimming left V 4 bases short and J 0 bases short, with 10 bases between. The length of the CDR3 is 15 residues. Drawing the rest from reference TRBV25-1 and TRBJ2-1, the complete variable domain is EADIYQTPRYLVIGTGKKITLECSQTMGHDKMYWYQQDPGMELHLIHYSYGVNSTEKGDLSSESTVSRIRTEHFPLTLESARPSHTSQYLCASSAGVSSYNEQFFGPGTRLTVL.

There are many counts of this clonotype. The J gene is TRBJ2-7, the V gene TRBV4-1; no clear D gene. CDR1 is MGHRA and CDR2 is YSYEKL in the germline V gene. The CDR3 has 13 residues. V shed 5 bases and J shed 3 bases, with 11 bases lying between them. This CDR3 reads CASSAVFGYEQYF. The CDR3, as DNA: TGCGCCAGCAGCGCCGTTTTTGGCTACGAGCAGTACTTC.

CDR3 amino acids: CASSGIVYEQYF. The CDR3 region has the DNA TGTGCCAGCAGTGGGATAGTCTACGAGCAGTACTTC. This chain joins TRBV6-1 and TRBJ2-7; D gene unclear. The germline V and J ends were trimmed by 4 bases and 3 bases, with 7 bases remaining between them. Germline V CDR1 and CDR2: MNHNS, SASEGT. The length of the CDR3 is 12 residues.

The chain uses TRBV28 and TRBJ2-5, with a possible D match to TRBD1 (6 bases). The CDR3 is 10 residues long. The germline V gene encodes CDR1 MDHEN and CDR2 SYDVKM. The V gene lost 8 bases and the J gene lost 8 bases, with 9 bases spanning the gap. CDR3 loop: CASEGGTQYF. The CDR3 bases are TGTGCCAGCGAAGGGGGTACCCAGTACTTC.

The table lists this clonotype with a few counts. The CDR3 reads CASSQSTKKLFF. CDR3 coding DNA: TGTGCCAGCAGTCAGTCGACAAAGAAGCTGTTTTTT. This chain joins TRBV28 and TRBJ2-2; D not certain. The CDR3 is made up of 12 amino acids. Germline CDR1 MDHEN, CDR2 SYDVKM. Trimming left V 5 bases short and J 12 bases short, with 13 bases between.

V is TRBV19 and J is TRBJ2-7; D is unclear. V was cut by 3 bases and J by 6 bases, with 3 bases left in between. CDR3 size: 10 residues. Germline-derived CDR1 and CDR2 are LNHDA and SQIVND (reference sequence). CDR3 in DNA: TGTGCCAGTAGTATCGGCGAGCAGTACTTC. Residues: CASSIGEQYF.

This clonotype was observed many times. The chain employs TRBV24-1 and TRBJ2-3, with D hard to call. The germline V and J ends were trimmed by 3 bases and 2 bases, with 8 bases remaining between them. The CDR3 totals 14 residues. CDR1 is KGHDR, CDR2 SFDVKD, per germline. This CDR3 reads CATSDGRTTDTQYF. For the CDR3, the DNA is TGTGCCACCAGTGATGGGCGGACCACAGATACGCAGTATTTT.

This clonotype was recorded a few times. As DNA, the CDR3 is TGCGCCAGCAGCCAGACAGGGTCCGGGGAGCTGTTTTTT. This translates into CASSQTGSGELFF. This chain joins TRBV4-1 and TRBJ2-2, with 7 bases matching TRBD1. This CDR3 has 13 residues. Germline CDR1 and CDR2: MGHRA and YSYEKL. V lost 3 bases and J lost 6; bases outside the gene matches: 1.

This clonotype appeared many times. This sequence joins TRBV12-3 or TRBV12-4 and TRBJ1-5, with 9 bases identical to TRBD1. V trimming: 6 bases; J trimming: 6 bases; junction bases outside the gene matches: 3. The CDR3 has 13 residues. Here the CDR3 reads CASRGQGAQPQHF. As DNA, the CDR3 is TGTGCCAGCAGGGGACAGGGAGCTCAGCCCCAGCATTTT.

The CDR3 region is CASSVAADMNTEAFF. The CDR3 bases are TGTGCCAGCAGCGTAGCGGCAGACATGAACACTGAAGCTTTCTTT. This sequence joins TRBV9 and TRBJ1-1; D call uncertain. Looked up from germline, CDR1 is SGDLS and CDR2 is YYNGEE. V was cut by 0 bases and J by 0 bases, with 9 bases left in between. The CDR3 extends over 15 amino acids.

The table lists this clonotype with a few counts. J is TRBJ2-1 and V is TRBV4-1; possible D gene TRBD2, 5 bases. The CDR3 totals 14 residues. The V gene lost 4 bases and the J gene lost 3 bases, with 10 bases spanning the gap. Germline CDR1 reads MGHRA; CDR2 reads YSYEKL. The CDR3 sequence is CASSPERFYNEQFF. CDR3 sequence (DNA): TGCGCCAGCAGCCCCGAGCGGTTCTACAATGAGCAGTTCTTC.

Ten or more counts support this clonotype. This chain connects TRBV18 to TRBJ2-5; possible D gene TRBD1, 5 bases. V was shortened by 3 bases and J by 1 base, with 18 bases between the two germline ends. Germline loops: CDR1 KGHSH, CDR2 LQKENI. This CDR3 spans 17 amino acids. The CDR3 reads CASSPGRYGHIQETQYF. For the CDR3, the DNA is TGTGCCAGCTCACCGGGTAGATACGGACATATCCAAGAGACCCAGTACTTC.

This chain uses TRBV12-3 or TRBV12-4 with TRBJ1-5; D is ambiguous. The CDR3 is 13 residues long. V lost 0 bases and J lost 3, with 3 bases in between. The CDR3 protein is CASSLAVNQPQHF. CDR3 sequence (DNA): TGTGCCAGCAGTTTAGCGGTCAATCAGCCCCAGCATTTT.

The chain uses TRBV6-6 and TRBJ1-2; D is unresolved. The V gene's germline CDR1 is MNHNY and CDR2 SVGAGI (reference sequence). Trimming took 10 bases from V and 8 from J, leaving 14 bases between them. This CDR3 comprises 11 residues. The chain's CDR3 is CATKDGEGYTF. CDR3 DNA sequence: TGTGCCACCAAGGACGGAGAAGGCTACACCTTC.